This TCR beta chain was documented in a study of blood T cell repertoires in COVID-19. Germline loops: CDR1 LGHDT, CDR2 YNNKEL (reference sequence). Trimming removed 4 bases from V and 6 bases from J, with 13 bases in between. This CDR3 is built from 13 residues. The assay was immunoSEQ multiplex PCR, and TCRdb's table has in-frame clones only and misses some. The sample has roughly 60,000 clones, roughly four fifths seen once. The sequencing input was peripheral blood. The chain carries TRBV3-1 (or the pseudogene TRBV3-2) and TRBJ2-7; D might be TRBD1 (6 bases). The receptor was isolated from a man aged 45-60 years with COVID-19, enrolled during active disease. CDR3 sequence reads: CASSPQGRGEQYF. CDR3 nucleotides: TGTGCCAGCAGCCCACAGGGTAGGGGCGAGCAGTACTTC.